This T cell receptor beta chain originates from a study of cytomegalovirus exposure and HLA in healthy donors. The overall study: It was reported in a later analysis that the roughly 120 validation repertoires used the same platform as the 500 to 700 first-cohort repertoires.

While the first cohort had some 700 subjects, the donors belonged to the separate validation cohort of about 130 subjects. This clone has only one observation. This table comes from immunoSEQ multiplex PCR, and its TCRdb copy is limited to in-frame clones, with some not included. Here the sample spans tens of thousands of clones, less than 95% being singletons. Germline-derived CDR1 and CDR2 are MNHNS and SASEGT. CDR3 length equals 14 residues. V was pared by 6 bases and J by 1 base, with 12 bases between. Sequenced sample: PBMCs. This receptor was identified in a woman younger than 35 in good health and CMV-seropositive. The chain couples TRBV6-1 to TRBJ1-1; possible D gene TRBD1, 5 bases. In DNA form, the CDR3 reads TGTGCCAGCAGGACGGGACTTTGGAACACTGAAGCTTTCTTT. It specifies CASRTGLWNTEAFF.